A selection of T cell receptor beta chains follows, all from one sample in a study of control samples from healthy donors and cancer patients. The data were produced by immunoSEQ multiplex PCR, yet TCRdb's version contains in-frame clones alone and is incomplete. In the table there are roughly 170,000 clones, 90% to 95% of which are singletons. Sequences were obtained from blood. These receptors originate from a woman under 30 in good health. CDR3s include the opening cysteine and the closing phenylalanine or tryptophan. A D gene is named only where the DNA matches it firmly. A clone size is listed for some rows: how often the clone was seen (once, few, many), or a class if it is expanded.

CDR3,DNA,D,J,V,size
CASSLSVVTKYEQYF,TGTGCCAGCAGTTTATCGGTGGTCACCAAATACGAGCAGTACTTC,-,TRBJ2-7,TRBV27,-
CASSHDTDTQYF,TGTGCCAGCAGCCACGACACAGATACGCAGTATTTT,-,TRBJ2-3,TRBV6-2/TRBV6-3,-
CASSQEPGQGEIEQYF,TGTGCCAGCAGCCAAGAACCGGGACAGGGTGAGATCGAGCAGTACTTC,TRBD1,TRBJ2-7,TRBV3-1/TRBV3-2,few
CASSDRRVRQGQSYNEQFF,TGTGCCAGCAGCGATCGTAGGGTGAGACAGGGCCAATCTTACAATGAGCAGTTCTTC,TRBD1,TRBJ2-1,TRBV5-4,-
CASKSPGQGDSGYTF,TGTGCCAGCAAATCCCCGGGACAGGGGGATTCCGGCTACACCTTC,TRBD1,TRBJ1-2,TRBV27,once
CASRSTGGKYF,TGTGCCAGCAGAAGTACAGGGGGGAAGTACTTC,TRBD1,TRBJ2-7,TRBV28,-
CASSQVRSDINEKLFF,TGCGCCAGCAGCCAAGTTAGGTCGGACATTAATGAAAAACTGTTTTTT,-,TRBJ1-4,TRBV4-1,-
CASSQDRADRSNYGYTF,TGTGCCAGCAGCCAAGATAGGGCGGACAGGTCTAACTATGGCTACACCTTC,TRBD1,TRBJ1-2,TRBV4-2,-
CASSPGISITYEQYF,TGTGCCAGCTCACCTGGGATTTCCATTACCTACGAGCAGTACTTC,-,TRBJ2-7,TRBV18,few
CATSPYPATNEKLFF,TGTGCCACCAGCCCCTACCCCGCAACTAATGAAAAACTGTTTTTT,-,TRBJ1-4,TRBV15,-
CSASKVRGANVLTF,TGCAGTGCTAGTAAGGTTAGGGGGGCCAACGTCCTGACTTTC,-,TRBJ2-6,TRBV20-1,-
CAISDQAETQYF,TGTGCCATCAGTGACCAGGCCGAGACCCAGTACTTC,-,TRBJ2-5,TRBV10-3,-
CASSVSLSSGNTIYF,TGTGCCAGCTCCGTCAGCCTGAGCTCTGGAAACACCATATATTTT,-,TRBJ1-3,TRBV18,-
CASRSLRGKETQYF,TGTGCCAGCCGCAGTTTGCGGGGAAAAGAGACCCAGTACTTC,-,TRBJ2-5,TRBV19,-
CASSGGLDTQYF,TGTGCCAGCAGTGGGGGGTTGGATACGCAGTATTTT,-,TRBJ2-3,TRBV2,-
CASSLARPSGGETQYF,TGTGCCAGCAGCTTAGCGCGGCCTAGCGGGGGTGAGACCCAGTACTTC,TRBD2,TRBJ2-5,TRBV7-2,once
CASSRQVGGDGYTF,TGTGCCAGCAGCCGTCAGGTGGGGGGTGATGGCTACACCTTC,-,TRBJ1-2,TRBV7-2,-
CASSTSGTGLDDEQYF,TGTGCCAGCAGTACCTCAGGGACAGGATTGGATGACGAGCAGTACTTC,TRBD1,TRBJ2-7,TRBV28,once
CASSPLQGYNEQFF,TGTGCCAGCTCACCACTCCAGGGCTACAATGAGCAGTTCTTC,-,TRBJ2-1,TRBV18,-
CASSLVGGSSYEQYF,TGTGCCAGCAGCTTAGTCGGCGGGAGCTCCTACGAGCAGTACTTC,TRBD2,TRBJ2-7,TRBV7-9,-
CASSQVDRGGETQYF,TGTGCCAGCAGCCAAGTGGACAGGGGAGGAGAGACCCAGTACTTC,TRBD1,TRBJ2-5,TRBV4-2,few
CASSSAFTNEKLFF,TGTGCCAGCAGTTCTGCGTTCACTAATGAAAAACTGTTTTTT,-,TRBJ1-4,TRBV28,-
CATSDFGGLPFF,TGTGCCACCAGTGATTTCGGTGGTCTTCCGTTCTTC,-,TRBJ2-1,TRBV24-1,-
CANQREVTGELFF,TGTGCCAACCAGCGGGAGGTCACCGGGGAGCTGTTTTTT,TRBD2,TRBJ2-2,TRBV5-4,-
CASSLGGDQPQHF,TGTGCCAGCAGCTTGGGGGGGGATCAGCCCCAGCATTTT,-,TRBJ1-5,TRBV13,-
CASSQTGVDQPQHF,TGCGCCAGCAGCCAGACAGGGGTAGATCAGCCCCAGCATTTT,TRBD1,TRBJ1-5,TRBV5-1,-
CASSKESNRQETQYF,TGTGCCAGCAGCAAAGAATCGAACAGGCAAGAGACCCAGTACTTC,-,TRBJ2-5,TRBV21-1,-
CAVRDGHTDTQYF,TGTGCCGTGAGGGACGGCCACACAGATACGCAGTATTTT,-,TRBJ2-3,TRBV6-5,-
CASRDRGPTEAFF,TGTGCCAGCAGGGACAGGGGGCCCACTGAAGCTTTCTTT,TRBD1,TRBJ1-1,TRBV2,-
CASSYGWRVSTGELFF,TGTGCCAGCAGTTATGGTTGGAGGGTGAGCACCGGGGAGCTGTTTTTT,-,TRBJ2-2,TRBV6-2/TRBV6-3,-
CASSIGEGREWYEQYF,TGTGCCAGTAGTATAGGGGAGGGCAGGGAGTGGTACGAGCAGTACTTC,TRBD2,TRBJ2-7,TRBV19,-
CASSPLGAVEKLFF,TGTGCCAGCAGCCCGCTGGGGGCTGTTGAAAAACTGTTTTTT,-,TRBJ1-4,TRBV7-9,-
CASTKDRVENYGYTF,TGTGCCAGCACCAAAGACAGGGTCGAGAACTATGGCTACACCTTC,TRBD1,TRBJ1-2,TRBV7-9,-
CASSFGTGGTGELFF,TGTGCCAGCAGCTTCGGGACAGGGGGAACCGGGGAGCTGTTTTTT,TRBD1,TRBJ2-2,TRBV5-6,-
CAISDLLTDANYGYTF,TGTGCCATCAGTGATCTTTTGACAGATGCTAACTATGGCTACACCTTC,-,TRBJ1-2,TRBV10-3,-
CASSPDRGRYGYTF,TGTGCCAGCAGTCCGGACAGGGGGCGTTATGGCTACACCTTC,TRBD1,TRBJ1-2,TRBV6-2/TRBV6-3,-
CASSSRTGINTGELFF,TGTGCCAGCAGCTCCCGGACAGGGATAAACACCGGGGAGCTGTTTTTT,TRBD1,TRBJ2-2,TRBV11-1,-
CASSYAFLGGKETQYF,TGTGCCAGCAGTTATGCATTTTTAGGGGGCAAGGAGACCCAGTACTTC,TRBD1,TRBJ2-5,TRBV6-2/TRBV6-3,-
CASSERRDYGYTF,TGTGCCAGCAGTGAGCGGAGGGACTATGGCTACACCTTC,-,TRBJ1-2,TRBV2,-
CASSSGTPEAFF,TGTGCCAGTAGTTCCGGGACGCCTGAAGCTTTCTTT,-,TRBJ1-1,TRBV19,-
CASSHLGSSYEQYF,TGTGCCAGCAGCCACCTGGGTTCGTCCTACGAGCAGTACTTC,-,TRBJ2-7,TRBV3-1/TRBV3-2,-
CASSVEVRGEIDTQYF,TGTGCCAGCAGCGTAGAGGTGCGGGGGGAAATAGATACGCAGTATTTT,TRBD2,TRBJ2-3,TRBV9,-
CASSLTGTDQPQHF,TGTGCCAGCAGCCTCACAGGGACTGATCAGCCCCAGCATTTT,-,TRBJ1-5,TRBV5-5,few
CAVKRSSYNEQFF,TGTGCCGTTAAGAGGAGCTCCTACAATGAGCAGTTCTTC,-,TRBJ2-1,TRBV2,once
CASSRTPGEQYF,TGTGCCAGCAGCAGGACCCCGGGGGAGCAGTACTTC,-,TRBJ2-7,TRBV6-5,-
CASSEGSILETQYF,TGCGCCAGCAGTGAAGGCAGTATCTTAGAGACCCAGTACTTC,-,TRBJ2-5,TRBV10-1,-
CASSPEGAYYGYTF,TGCGCCAGCAGCCCAGAGGGGGCATACTATGGCTACACCTTC,TRBD1,TRBJ1-2,TRBV5-1,-
CASSLGVSNSGANVLTF,TGTGCCAGCAGCTTAGGGGTTTCAAACTCTGGGGCCAACGTCCTGACTTTC,-,TRBJ2-6,TRBV7-3,-
CASSPQGGYGYTF,TGTGCCAGCAGTCCACAGGGGGGCTATGGCTACACCTTC,TRBD1,TRBJ1-2,TRBV2,-
CASSVGGRNTEAFF,TGTGCCAGCAGCGTAGGAGGCAGAAACACTGAAGCTTTCTTT,-,TRBJ1-1,TRBV9,-
CSVGSNQPQHF,TGCAGCGTTGGCAGCAATCAGCCCCAGCATTTT,-,TRBJ1-5,TRBV29-1,-
CASSGHRGLGETQYF,TGTGCCAGCTCCGGGCACAGGGGGCTAGGAGAGACCCAGTACTTC,TRBD1,TRBJ2-5,TRBV28,-
CASSSGAGRTYGYTF,TGTGCCAGCAGCTCAGGGGCGGGGCGTACCTATGGCTACACCTTC,-,TRBJ1-2,TRBV9,-
CASSYIRGAETQYF,TGTGCCAGCAGTTATATTCGGGGAGCAGAGACCCAGTACTTC,-,TRBJ2-5,TRBV6-2/TRBV6-3,once
CASSSTSGLARRWTQYF,TGTGCCAGCAGTTCAACTTCCGGACTAGCTCGGCGTTGGACCCAGTACTTC,TRBD2,TRBJ2-5,TRBV28,-
CAISSGVGANVLTF,TGTGCCATCAGTTCGGGGGTCGGGGCCAACGTCCTGACTTTC,-,TRBJ2-6,TRBV10-3,-
CASSLDGLASLEQYF,TGTGCCAGCAGCTTAGACGGGCTCGCATCTTTGGAGCAGTACTTC,-,TRBJ2-7,TRBV7-9,-
CASSSYGGHTGELFF,TGTGCCAGCTCATCATACGGGGGCCACACCGGGGAGCTGTTTTTT,-,TRBJ2-2,TRBV18,-
CATQGGGGYTF,TGTGCCACTCAAGGGGGTGGCGGCTACACCTTC,-,TRBJ1-2,TRBV19,-
CASSKDRENSPLHF,TGTGCCAGCAGTAAAGACAGGGAGAATTCACCCCTCCACTTT,TRBD1,TRBJ1-6,TRBV6-4,-